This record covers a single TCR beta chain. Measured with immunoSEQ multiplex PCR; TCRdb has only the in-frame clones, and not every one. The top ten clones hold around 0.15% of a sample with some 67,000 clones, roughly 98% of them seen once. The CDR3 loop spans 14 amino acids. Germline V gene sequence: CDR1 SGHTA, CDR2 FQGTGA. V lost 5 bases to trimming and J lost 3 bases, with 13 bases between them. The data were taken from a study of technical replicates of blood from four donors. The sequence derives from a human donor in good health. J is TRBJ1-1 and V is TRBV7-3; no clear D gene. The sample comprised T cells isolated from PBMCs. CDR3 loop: CASSAHMGDTEAFF. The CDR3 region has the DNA TGTGCCAGCAGCGCCCACATGGGAGACACTGAAGCTTTCTTT.